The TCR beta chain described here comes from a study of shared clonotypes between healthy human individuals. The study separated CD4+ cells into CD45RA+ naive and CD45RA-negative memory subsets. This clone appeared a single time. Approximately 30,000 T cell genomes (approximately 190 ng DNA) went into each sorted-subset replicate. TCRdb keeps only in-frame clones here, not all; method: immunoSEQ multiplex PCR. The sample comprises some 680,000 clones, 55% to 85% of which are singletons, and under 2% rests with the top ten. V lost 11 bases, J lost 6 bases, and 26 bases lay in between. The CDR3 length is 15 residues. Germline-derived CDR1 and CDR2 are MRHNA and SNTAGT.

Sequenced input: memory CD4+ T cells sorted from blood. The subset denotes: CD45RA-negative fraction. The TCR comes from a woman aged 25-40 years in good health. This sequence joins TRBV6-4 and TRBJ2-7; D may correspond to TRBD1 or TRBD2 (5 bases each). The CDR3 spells CAGRDRGGSPTEQYF. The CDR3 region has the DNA TGTGCCGGTCGAGATAGGGGCGGGTCACCTACCGAGCAGTACTTC.